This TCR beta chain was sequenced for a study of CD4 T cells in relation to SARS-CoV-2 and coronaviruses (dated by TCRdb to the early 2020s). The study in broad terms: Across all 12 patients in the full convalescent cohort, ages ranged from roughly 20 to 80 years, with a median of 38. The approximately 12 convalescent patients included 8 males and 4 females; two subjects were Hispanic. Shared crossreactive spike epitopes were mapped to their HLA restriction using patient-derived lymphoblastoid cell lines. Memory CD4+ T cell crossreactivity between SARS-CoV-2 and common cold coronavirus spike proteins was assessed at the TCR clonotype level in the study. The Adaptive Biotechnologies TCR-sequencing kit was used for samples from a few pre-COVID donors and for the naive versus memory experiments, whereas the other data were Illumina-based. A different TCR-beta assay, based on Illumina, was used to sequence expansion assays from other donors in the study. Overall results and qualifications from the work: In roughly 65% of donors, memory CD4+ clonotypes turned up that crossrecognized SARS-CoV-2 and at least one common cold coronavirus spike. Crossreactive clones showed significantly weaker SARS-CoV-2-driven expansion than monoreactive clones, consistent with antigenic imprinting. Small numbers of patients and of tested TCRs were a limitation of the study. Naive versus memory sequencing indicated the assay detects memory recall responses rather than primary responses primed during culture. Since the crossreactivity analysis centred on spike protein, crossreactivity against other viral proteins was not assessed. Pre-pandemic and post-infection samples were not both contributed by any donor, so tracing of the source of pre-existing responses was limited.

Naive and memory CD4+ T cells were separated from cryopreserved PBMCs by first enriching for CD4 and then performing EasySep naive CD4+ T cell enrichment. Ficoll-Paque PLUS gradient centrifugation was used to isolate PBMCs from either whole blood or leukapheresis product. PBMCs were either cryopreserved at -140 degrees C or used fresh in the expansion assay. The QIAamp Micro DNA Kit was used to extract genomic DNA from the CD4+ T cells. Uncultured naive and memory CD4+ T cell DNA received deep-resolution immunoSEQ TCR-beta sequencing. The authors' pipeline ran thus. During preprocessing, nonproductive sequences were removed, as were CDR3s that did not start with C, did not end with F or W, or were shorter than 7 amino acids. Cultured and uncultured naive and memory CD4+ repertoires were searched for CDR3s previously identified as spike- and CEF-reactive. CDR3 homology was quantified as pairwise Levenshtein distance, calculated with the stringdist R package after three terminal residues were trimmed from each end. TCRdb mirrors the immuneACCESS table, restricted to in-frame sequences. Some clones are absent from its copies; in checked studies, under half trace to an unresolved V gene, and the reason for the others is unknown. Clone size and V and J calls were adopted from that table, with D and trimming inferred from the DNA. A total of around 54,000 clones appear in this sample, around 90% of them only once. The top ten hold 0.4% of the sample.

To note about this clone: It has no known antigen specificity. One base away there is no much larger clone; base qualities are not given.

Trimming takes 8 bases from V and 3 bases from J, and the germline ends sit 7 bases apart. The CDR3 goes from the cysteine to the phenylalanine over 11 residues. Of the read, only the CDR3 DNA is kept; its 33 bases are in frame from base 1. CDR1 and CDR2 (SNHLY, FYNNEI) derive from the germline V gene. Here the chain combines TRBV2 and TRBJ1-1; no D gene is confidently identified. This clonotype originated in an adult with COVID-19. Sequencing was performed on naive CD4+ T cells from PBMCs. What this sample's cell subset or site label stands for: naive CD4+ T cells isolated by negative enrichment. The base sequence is TGTGCCAGCGGTGGGGACACTGAAGCTTTCTTT. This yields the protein CASGGDTEAFF.